Listed below are T cell receptor beta chains from one sample, sequenced in a study of cytomegalovirus exposure and HLA in healthy donors. Only in-frame clones appear in the TCRdb table, and some are missing; sequencing was by immunoSEQ multiplex PCR. This table holds some 110,000 clones, about 62% found once. Sequences were obtained from PBMCs. These receptors all stem from a woman in her thirties or forties in good health and CMV-seropositive. CDR3s include the opening cysteine and the closing phenylalanine or tryptophan. A D gene is named only where the DNA matches it firmly. Size tells how often a clone was seen (once, few, many) or the class of an expanded clone, and some rows leave it out.

clone_size: NA
j_call: TRBJ1-5
v_call: TRBV7-6
d_call: NA
cdr3_length: 14
cdr3_nt: TGTGCCAGCAGCCCGGGGAGCCGCAATCAGCCCCAGCATTTT
cdr3_aa: CASSPGSRNQPQHF

clone_size: few
j_call: TRBJ1-1
v_call: TRBV2
d_call: NA
cdr3_length: 12
cdr3_nt: TGTGCCAGCCACCCGGGGGGAACTGAAGCTTTCTTT
cdr3_aa: CASHPGGTEAFF

clone_size: NA
j_call: TRBJ2-3
v_call: TRBV4-1
d_call: NA
cdr3_length: 15
cdr3_nt: TGCGCCAGCAGCCCCCTCGACTCAAGCACAGATACGCAGTATTTT
cdr3_aa: CASSPLDSSTDTQYF

clone_size: once
j_call: TRBJ1-2
v_call: TRBV28
d_call: TRBD1
cdr3_length: 16
cdr3_nt: TGTGCCAGCAGCCACCCACCGGGACAGGGGGCGGGGGGCTACACCTTC
cdr3_aa: CASSHPPGQGAGGYTF

clone_size: NA
j_call: TRBJ2-7
v_call: TRBV15
d_call: NA
cdr3_length: 15
cdr3_nt: TGTGCCACCAGCAGAAAAGGGGCTTACTCCTACGAGCAGTACTTC
cdr3_aa: CATSRKGAYSYEQYF

clone_size: few
j_call: TRBJ1-1
v_call: TRBV6-6
d_call: NA
cdr3_length: 14
cdr3_nt: TGTGCCAGCAGTTACGGCGGGATGAACACTGAAGCTTTCTTT
cdr3_aa: CASSYGGMNTEAFF

clone_size: NA
j_call: TRBJ1-5
v_call: TRBV19
d_call: NA
cdr3_length: 14
cdr3_nt: TGTGCCAGTAGTGTCAGGGTGCTCAATCAGCCCCAGCATTTT
cdr3_aa: CASSVRVLNQPQHF

clone_size: NA
j_call: TRBJ1-2
v_call: TRBV14
d_call: TRBD1
cdr3_length: 13
cdr3_nt: TGTGCCAGCAGCCCCCGAACAGGGGATGGCTACACCTTC
cdr3_aa: CASSPRTGDGYTF

clone_size: NA
j_call: TRBJ1-2
v_call: TRBV5-1
d_call: NA
cdr3_length: 12
cdr3_nt: TGCGCCAGCAGCTTGGAAGGGGATGGCTACACCTTC
cdr3_aa: CASSLEGDGYTF

clone_size: NA
j_call: TRBJ1-6
v_call: TRBV10-2
d_call: NA
cdr3_length: 15
cdr3_nt: TGCGCCAGCAGTGAGTCGCGGCTCCCGCTGGCACCCCTCCACTTT
cdr3_aa: CASSESRLPLAPLHF

clone_size: NA
j_call: TRBJ2-2
v_call: TRBV7-3
d_call: NA
cdr3_length: 16
cdr3_nt: TGTGCCAGCGAAGAAGGAGGGCAGGGAAAACCCGGGGAGCTGTTTTTT
cdr3_aa: CASEEGGQGKPGELFF

clone_size: NA
j_call: TRBJ2-1
v_call: TRBV6-5
d_call: NA
cdr3_length: 14
cdr3_nt: TGTGCCAGCAGTTACTATTCGAGTCGGGGTGAGCAGTTCTTC
cdr3_aa: CASSYYSSRGEQFF

clone_size: once
j_call: TRBJ2-3
v_call: TRBV5-1
d_call: TRBD2
cdr3_length: 14
cdr3_nt: TGCGCCAGCGGAACTAGCGGGGCGATAGATACGCAGTATTTT
cdr3_aa: CASGTSGAIDTQYF

clone_size: NA
j_call: TRBJ2-5
v_call: TRBV7-9
d_call: TRBD2
cdr3_length: 15
cdr3_nt: TGTTCCAGCAGCCAGCAGCGGGGGGTCCCTGAGACCCAGTACTTC
cdr3_aa: CSSSQQRGVPETQYF

clone_size: few
j_call: TRBJ1-4
v_call: TRBV11-3
d_call: NA
cdr3_length: 15
cdr3_nt: TGTGCCAGCAGCTCCACCGACACCGCTGATGAAAAACTGTTTTTT
cdr3_aa: CASSSTDTADEKLFF